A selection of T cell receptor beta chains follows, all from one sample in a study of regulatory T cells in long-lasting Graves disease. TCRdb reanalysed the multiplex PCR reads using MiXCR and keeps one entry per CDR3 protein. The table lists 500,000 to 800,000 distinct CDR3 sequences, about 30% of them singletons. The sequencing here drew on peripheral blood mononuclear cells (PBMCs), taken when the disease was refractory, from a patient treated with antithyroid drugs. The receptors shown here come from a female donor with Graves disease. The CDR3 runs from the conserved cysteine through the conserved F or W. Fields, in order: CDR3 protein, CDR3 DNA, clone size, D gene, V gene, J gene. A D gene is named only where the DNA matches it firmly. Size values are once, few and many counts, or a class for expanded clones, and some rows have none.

CSAEQETQYF,TGCAGCGCCGAACAGGAGACCCAGTACTTC,-,-,TRBV20-1,TRBJ2-5
CARGLYEQYF,TGTGCCAGGGGCCTTTACGAGCAGTACTTC,-,-,TRBV6-1,TRBJ2-7
CASSLIYTDTQYF,TGTGCCAGCAGTTTGATTTACACAGATACGCAGTATTTT,-,-,TRBV12-3/TRBV12-4,TRBJ2-3
CSAFTTSGSSYEQYF,TGCAGTGCTTTCACAACTAGCGGGAGTTCCTACGAGCAGTACTTC,-,TRBD2,TRBV20-1,TRBJ2-7
CASSPRQPSNQPQHF,TGTGCCAGCAGTCCCCGCCAGCCAAGCAATCAGCCCCAGCATTTT,-,-,TRBV6-2/TRBV6-3,TRBJ1-5
CASSLAGGHYEQYF,TGTGCCAGCAGTTTAGCGGGAGGACACTACGAGCAGTACTTC,few,-,TRBV12-3/TRBV12-4,TRBJ2-7
CASSQPGRKETQYF,TGCGCCAGCAGCCAACCGGGCAGGAAGGAGACCCAGTACTTC,-,-,TRBV4-1,TRBJ2-5
CASSQTATTSGSRYEQYF,TGCGCCAGCAGCCAAACAGCCACCACTAGCGGGAGCAGGTACGAGCAGTACTTC,few,TRBD2,TRBV5-1,TRBJ2-7
CASSDTSGRSYNEQFF,TGTGCCAGCAGCGATACTAGCGGGAGATCCTACAATGAGCAGTTCTTC,-,TRBD2,TRBV5-4,TRBJ2-1
CASSPGTGRTNEKLFF,TGTGCCAGCAGTCCCGGGACAGGGAGGACTAATGAAAAACTGTTTTTT,few,TRBD1,TRBV12-3/TRBV12-4,TRBJ1-4
CASSGQGWNTEAFF,TGTGCCAGCAGTGGTCAGGGGTGGAACACTGAAGCTTTCTTT,few,-,TRBV6-1,TRBJ1-1
CSVDRGSTGELFF,TGCAGCGTTGACAGAGGCAGCACCGGGGAGCTGTTTTTT,few,-,TRBV29-1,TRBJ2-2
CASIKGQTDTEAFF,TGTGCCAGCATTAAGGGGCAAACGGACACTGAAGCTTTCTTT,many,-,TRBV28,TRBJ1-1
CASREQTGWGEKLFF,TGTGCCAGCAGAGAACAGACAGGCTGGGGTGAAAAACTGTTTTTT,-,-,TRBV6-1,TRBJ1-4
CASSPFVTEPSQSPLHF,TGTGCCAGCTCACCCTTTGTAACAGAGCCATCACAATCACCCCTCCACTTT,-,-,TRBV18,TRBJ1-6
CATRLDRDNSPLHF,TGTGCCACCAGATTGGACAGGGATAATTCACCCCTCCACTTT,-,TRBD1,TRBV15,TRBJ1-6
CASSPPSWTLANYGYTF,TGTGCCAGCAGCCCCCCCTCGTGGACCCTAGCTAACTATGGCTACACCTTC,-,-,TRBV7-2,TRBJ1-2
CASNRQGRNYGYTF,TGTGCCAGCAACCGACAGGGAAGGAACTATGGCTACACCTTC,few,TRBD1,TRBV6-1,TRBJ1-2
CASRPDRDGSEKLFF,TGTGCCAGCAGGCCCGACAGGGACGGGAGTGAAAAACTGTTTTTT,few,TRBD1,TRBV6-1,TRBJ1-4
CASNPPGGKAGELFF,TGTGCCAGCAATCCCCCGGGGGGGAAGGCCGGGGAGCTGTTTTTT,-,TRBD2,TRBV12-3/TRBV12-4,TRBJ2-2
CSATRLGGETQYF,TGCAGTGCTACCCGACTAGGGGGGGAGACCCAGTACTTC,-,-,TRBV20-1,TRBJ2-5
CASSYLRGKYGYTF,TGTGCCAGCAGTTACTTGAGGGGAAAGTATGGCTACACCTTC,few,-,TRBV6-5,TRBJ1-2
CASSQEVPGGGTEAFF,TGTGCCAGCAGCCAAGAGGTCCCGGGGGGTGGTACTGAAGCTTTCTTT,-,-,TRBV14,TRBJ1-1
CSAKGQNNSPLHF,TGCAGTGCTAAGGGACAGAATAATTCACCCCTCCACTTT,-,TRBD1,TRBV20-1,TRBJ1-6
CAISVGYEQYF,TGTGCCATCAGTGTGGGGTACGAGCAGTACTTC,few,-,TRBV10-3,TRBJ2-7
CASSEYWTGRLNTEAFF,TGTGCCAGCAGTGAATACTGGACAGGACGCCTGAACACTGAAGCTTTCTTT,-,TRBD1,TRBV25-1,TRBJ1-1
CSARATGLGTEAFF,TGCAGTGCTAGAGCGACAGGGCTCGGCACTGAAGCTTTCTTT,-,TRBD1,TRBV20-1,TRBJ1-1
CASSLLGMWGNTIYF,TGTGCCAGCAGCTTATTGGGAATGTGGGGAAACACCATATATTTT,-,-,TRBV7-9,TRBJ1-3
CAWSVRSGAGAYEQYF,TGTGCCTGGAGTGTACGGTCTGGAGCGGGGGCCTACGAGCAGTACTTC,-,TRBD2,TRBV30,TRBJ2-7
CASSISRQGAHNEQFF,TGTGCCAGTAGTATAAGTCGGCAGGGCGCTCACAATGAGCAGTTCTTC,-,-,TRBV19,TRBJ2-1
CASSQPPGPRGGYTF,TGCGCCAGCAGCCAACCCCCAGGACCTAGGGGTGGCTACACCTTC,once,-,TRBV4-1,TRBJ1-2
CATSDFSNGYTF,TGTGCCACCAGTGATTTTTCAAATGGCTACACCTTC,-,-,TRBV24-1,TRBJ1-2
CAITDRVNQPQHF,TGTGCCATCACCGACAGGGTCAATCAGCCCCAGCATTTT,few,TRBD1,TRBV10-3,TRBJ1-5
CASSPRTSGSFYEQYF,TGTGCCAGCAGCCCCCGAACTAGCGGGAGTTTCTACGAGCAGTACTTC,-,TRBD2,TRBV7-9,TRBJ2-7
CASSRRPLGGQENYGYTF,TGTGCCAGCAGCCGCCGCCCGCTTGGCGGACAGGAAAACTATGGCTACACCTTC,few,TRBD1,TRBV6-1,TRBJ1-2
CASKPGSGRSTGELFF,TGTGCCAGTAAACCCGGGAGCGGGAGGTCCACCGGGGAGCTGTTTTTT,-,TRBD2,TRBV2,TRBJ2-2
CSATPTSGRKETQYF,TGCAGTGCTACCCCGACTAGCGGGAGGAAAGAGACCCAGTACTTC,-,TRBD2,TRBV20-1,TRBJ2-5
CSGTTSGRSYNEQFF,TGCAGTGGTACCACTAGCGGGAGGTCCTACAATGAGCAGTTCTTC,-,TRBD2,TRBV20-1,TRBJ2-1
CASSSRTGPYEQYF,TGTGCCAGCAGCTCCCGGACAGGGCCCTACGAGCAGTACTTC,-,TRBD1,TRBV4-2,TRBJ2-7
CASSVSILYGYTF,TGTGCCAGCAGTGTATCAATACTCTATGGCTACACCTTC,many,-,TRBV6-1,TRBJ1-2
CASSSLAGAPYNEQFF,TGTGCCAGCAGCTCGCTAGCGGGAGCCCCATACAATGAGCAGTTCTTC,-,TRBD2,TRBV7-6,TRBJ2-1
CASSLASSYNEQFF,TGTGCCAGCAGTTTAGCGAGCTCCTACAATGAGCAGTTCTTC,many,-,TRBV28,TRBJ2-1
CASSFLAGAQETQYF,TGTGCCAGCAGCTTTCTAGCGGGGGCCCAAGAGACCCAGTACTTC,many,TRBD2,TRBV11-2,TRBJ2-5
CASSQLGTGRQKLFF,TGTGCCAGCAGCCAGCTTGGGACAGGGAGGCAAAAACTGTTTTTT,-,TRBD1,TRBV6-1,TRBJ1-4
CASSPEVRANSPLHF,TGTGCCAGCAGCCCCGAGGTACGGGCAAATTCACCCCTCCACTTT,few,-,TRBV7-8,TRBJ1-6
CASNTGISIIGNQPQHF,TGTGCCAGTAATACAGGGATTTCTATTATAGGCAATCAGCCCCAGCATTTT,-,-,TRBV19,TRBJ1-5
CSVRGGANTEAFF,TGCAGCGTGCGGGGGGGGGCGAACACTGAAGCTTTCTTT,few,-,TRBV29-1,TRBJ1-1
CASSQNRDLMNTEAFF,TGTGCCAGCTCACAAAACAGGGATCTCATGAACACTGAAGCTTTCTTT,few,-,TRBV18,TRBJ1-1
CASSFSPASGIETQYF,TGTGCCAGCAGCTTCTCGCCGGCTAGCGGGATTGAGACCCAGTACTTC,-,TRBD2,TRBV2,TRBJ2-5
CASSVAPGGNQPQHF,TGTGCCAGCAGTGTGGCGCCCGGGGGCAATCAGCCCCAGCATTTT,-,-,TRBV6-1,TRBJ1-5
CAISESEGNQETQYF,TGTGCCATCAGTGAGTCTGAAGGAAACCAAGAGACCCAGTACTTC,-,-,TRBV10-3,TRBJ2-5
CASSPWGGSDEKLFF,TGTGCCAGCAGCCCCTGGGGGGGTTCGGATGAAAAACTGTTTTTT,few,-,TRBV6-1,TRBJ1-4
CASSVHLAGPNTGELFF,TGTGCCAGTAGTGTCCACTTAGCGGGACCCAACACCGGGGAGCTGTTTTTT,many,TRBD2,TRBV19,TRBJ2-2
CASTPGLGTYNEQFF,TGTGCCAGCACCCCGGGACTCGGAACCTACAATGAGCAGTTCTTC,many,-,TRBV12-3/TRBV12-4,TRBJ2-1
CASSSGQYNQPQHF,TGTGCCAGCAGTTCGGGACAGTACAATCAGCCCCAGCATTTT,few,TRBD1,TRBV11-2,TRBJ1-5
CASSVSVWGANYGYTF,TGTGCCAGCAGCGTTTCGGTGTGGGGGGCTAACTATGGCTACACCTTC,few,-,TRBV9,TRBJ1-2
CASSGAGYEQYF,TGCGCCAGCAGCGGGGCGGGCTACGAGCAGTACTTC,few,-,TRBV5-1,TRBJ2-7
CASGTGSVEAFF,TGTGCCAGCGGCACAGGGTCGGTTGAAGCTTTCTTT,few,-,TRBV13,TRBJ1-1